The 18 T cell receptor beta chains in this list originate from one sample, sequenced in a study of T-cell reconstitution after alpha-beta-depleted transplantation in children. Library preparation (for TCRbeta) was performed with unique molecular identifiers. TCRdb itself ran the PCR reads through MiXCR, one entry per CDR3 protein. Here the sample spans some 840,000 distinct CDR3 sequences, 15% to 20% being singletons. The source was PBMCs, mostly from graft donor cells, collected 360 days after TCRalphabeta/CD19-depleted stem cell transplant. These receptors all come from a male patient younger than 18 who had a stem cell transplant for acute lymphoblastic leukemia, so the T cells may come from the graft donor.

The J gene is TRBJ1-2, the V gene TRBV29-1; weak D call: TRBD1 (5 bases). Trimming took off 4 bases at V and 4 bases at J, with 13 bases between the two ends. Germline-derived CDR1 and CDR2 are SQVTM and ANQGSEA. The CDR3 length is 13 residues. CDR3 coding DNA: TGCAGCGTTGCGGGGGGTCCAATCTATGGCTACACCTTC. Translating it yields CSVAGGPIYGYTF. Full variable domain (remainder filled in from reference TRBV29-1 and TRBJ1-2): SAVISQKPSRDICQRGTSLTIQCQVDSQVTMMFWYRQQPGQSLTLIATANQGSEATYESGFVIDKFPISRPNLTFSTLTVSNMSPEDSSIYLCSVAGGPIYGYTFGSGTRLTVV.

The chain couples TRBV7-8 to TRBJ1-1; D is uncertain. The CDR3 is made up of 13 amino acids. V lost 2 bases and J 7 bases, leaving 11 bases between the germline ends. Germline CDR1 SGHVS, CDR2 FQNEAQ. CDR3 sequence (DNA): TGTGCCAGCAGCTTACGTGGGGAACTTGAAGCTTTCTTT. As protein: CASSLRGELEAFF.

The gene calls are TRBV6-1 and TRBJ2-1, with 9 nucleotides matching TRBD2. The CDR3 length is 15 residues. V lost 6 bases, J lost 6 bases, and 9 bases stayed unmatched. Germline V CDR1 and CDR2: MNHNS, SASEGT. The CDR3 reads CASRRGLAPSNEQFF. Here the CDR3 DNA reads TGTGCCAGCAGAAGGGGACTAGCACCCTCCAATGAGCAGTTCTTC.

The chain is built from TRBV2 and TRBJ2-3, with 14 bases identical to TRBD2. This CDR3 is built from 16 residues. Germline V gives CDR1 SNHLY, CDR2 FYNNEI. After removal of 11 bases from V and 0 bases from J, the junction contained 7 bases not matched to a gene. CDR3 DNA: TGTGCCCCCAGACTAGCGGGAGGGCTGAGCACAGATACGCAGTATTTT. Translating it yields CAPRLAGGLSTDTQYF.

This clonotype has just a few counts. The rearrangement joins TRBV6-1 to TRBJ1-2; D is uncertain. V was pared by 8 bases and J by 0 bases, with 16 bases between. CDR3 length: 15 residues. Per germline, CDR1 MNHNS and CDR2 SASEGT. The CDR3: CASGDWGSPNYGYTF. CDR3 DNA: TGTGCCAGCGGGGATTGGGGATCCCCTAACTATGGCTACACCTTC.

The chain recombines TRBV25-1 with TRBJ1-5; no definite D call. Trimming shortened V by 4 bases and J by 5 bases, and 6 bases separated the two germline ends. From germline, CDR1 is MGHDK and CDR2 SYGVNS. The CDR3 length is 12 residues. The CDR3 here is CASSGGYQPQHF. DNA for the CDR3: TGTGCCAGCAGTGGAGGGTATCAGCCCCAGCATTTT.

The chain employs TRBV5-1 and TRBJ2-7, with unresolved D. Germline loops: CDR1 SGHRS, CDR2 YFSETQ. Trimming removed 0 bases at V and 3 bases at J, with 10 bases between. The CDR3 is made up of 14 amino acids. The CDR3 loop is CASSLAPHVYEQYF. CDR3 coding DNA: TGCGCCAGCAGCTTGGCCCCTCACGTCTACGAGCAGTACTTC.

This clonotype was detected ten times or more. The chain links TRBV7-8 to TRBJ2-1; D may be TRBD1 (6 bases). The CDR3 spans 14 residues. Germline values: CDR1 SGHVS, CDR2 FQNEAQ. The V and J ends lost 6 bases and 4 bases respectively, with 13 bases between them. CDR3 sequence: CASRTSDSYNEQFF. CDR3 sequence (DNA): TGTGCCAGCAGGACCTCGGACAGTTACAATGAGCAGTTCTTC.

This clonotype was detected a few times. This rearrangement joins TRBV20-1 to TRBJ2-5; 7 bases map to TRBD2. Losses at the gene ends were 5 bases for V and 0 bases for J; bases not matched to a gene: 6. CDR1 is DFQATT, CDR2 SNEGSKA, per germline (reference sequence). The CDR3 is made up of 14 amino acids. The CDR3 DNA reads as TGCAGTGCTCTTTGGCGGGGGAACCAAGAGACCCAGTACTTC. Protein: CSALWRGNQETQYF.

Remarks on this clonotype: A read error may explain this, as a much larger clone is one base away. The gene calls are TRBV12-3 or TRBV12-4 and TRBJ2-1, with 8 nucleotides matching TRBD2. CDR3 size: 18 residues. The CDR3 DNA reads as TGTGCCAGCAGTTCCACCGGAGTCGGCGGGAGGAATTACAATGAGCGGTTCTTC. Protein: CASSSTGVGGRNYNERFF.

The chain uses TRBV15 and TRBJ2-5; D is ambiguous. CDR3 length: 15 amino acids. The V gene lost 1 base and the J gene lost 3 bases, with 12 bases spanning the gap. In germline, CDR1 is LNHNV, CDR2 YYDKDF (reference sequence). This chain's CDR3 is CATSRVGSRKETQYF. CDR3 nucleotide sequence: TGTGCCACCAGCAGAGTTGGCTCACGAAAAGAGACCCAGTACTTC.

The rearrangement joins TRBV6-5 to TRBJ2-7; TRBD2 is a possible D gene (6 bases). V lost 0 bases to trimming and J lost 2 bases, with 11 bases between them. The CDR3 has 15 residues. Germline lookup yields CDR1 MNHEY and CDR2 SVGAGI. The CDR3 loop reads CASSYSHGSAYEQYF. The CDR3 coding sequence is TGTGCCAGCAGTTACTCGCACGGGAGCGCCTACGAGCAGTACTTC.

CDR3 nucleotide sequence: TGCAGTGTCAGGCGACCTGCGACCCAGTACTTC. It is translated as CSVRRPATQYF. The chain links TRBV20-1 to TRBJ2-5; D is unresolved. Germline V gives CDR1 DFQATT, CDR2 SNEGSKA (reference sequence). The CDR3 totals 11 residues. Trimming took off 7 bases at V and 7 bases at J, with 13 bases between the two ends.

The CDR3 sequence: CASRRLLAGVLETQYF. CDR3 in DNA: TGTGCCAGCAGGCGCCTACTAGCGGGAGTTTTGGAGACCCAGTACTTC. The chain joins TRBV11-2 to TRBJ2-5, with TRBD2 identical over 11 bases. V trimming: 6 bases; J trimming: 5 bases; junction bases outside the gene matches: 11. The CDR3 runs to 16 residues. CDR1 SGHAT and CDR2 FQNNGV come from the germline V gene.

This chain links TRBV20-1 with TRBJ1-5; D not resolved. The CDR3 has 16 residues. V lost 0 bases to trimming and J lost 0 bases, with 12 bases between them. The germline V gene has CDR1 DFQATT and CDR2 SNEGSKA (reference sequence). This chain's CDR3 is CSARDRGRNSNQPQHF. For the CDR3, the DNA is TGCAGTGCTAGAGATCGAGGGAGGAATAGCAATCAGCCCCAGCATTTT.

This clonotype was detected ten times or more. V gene TRBV7-2 combines with J gene TRBJ2-1; D uncertain. V lost 1 base and J lost 7, with 11 bases in between. This CDR3 has 14 amino acids. Germline V lookup: CDR1 SGHTA, CDR2 FQGNSA. The DNA for the CDR3 is TGTGCCAGCAGCTTAGTCCTGGGTAGTAATGAGCAGTTCTTC. Its protein product is CASSLVLGSNEQFF. Full variable domain (outside the CDR3, taken from reference TRBV7-2 and TRBJ2-1): GAGVSQSPSNKVTEKGKDVELRCDPISGHTALYWYRQSLGQGLEFLIYFQGNSAPDKSGLPSDRFSAERTGGSVSTLTIQRTQQEDSAVYLCASSLVLGSNEQFFGPGTRLTVL.

The chain has TRBV15 and TRBJ2-3; D not certain. Trimming cost V 1 base and J 8 bases, with 13 bases left between them. This CDR3 has 14 residues. The V gene's germline CDR1 is LNHNV and CDR2 YYDKDF (reference sequence). The CDR3 loop reads CATSRVSSGATQYF. For the CDR3, the DNA is TGTGCCACCAGCAGAGTCTCTTCCGGAGCTACGCAGTATTTT.

The chain couples TRBV18 to TRBJ2-2; D not certain. The germline gives CDR1 KGHSH, CDR2 LQKENI. V shed 2 bases and J shed 1 base, with 14 bases lying between them. The CDR3 contains 17 residues. CDR3 region: CASSPSATGWNTGELFF. The CDR3 nucleotides are TGTGCCAGCTCACCATCAGCTACGGGTTGGAACACCGGGGAGCTGTTTTTT.